This TCR beta chain originates from a study of cytomegalovirus exposure and HLA in healthy donors. The V and J ends lost 5 bases and 2 bases respectively, with 15 bases between them. The CDR3 is 15 amino acids. CDR1 is SEHNR, CDR2 FQNEAQ, per germline (reference sequence). Whole-study findings and limits: For most TCR beta V segments, an earlier analysis put the productive rate at about 87% or about 30% of the time. In a later analysis, TCR beta V- and J-gene trimming was associated with a missense DCLRE1C variant.

Turning to this clone: Its specificity is unknown.

13 Jbeta primers and 60 Vbeta primers were used for the PCR. Repertoires were generated with immunoSEQ multiplex PCR, while TCRdb's copy carries only in-frame clones and drops some. The sample lists some 200,000 clones, around 80% occurring once. The TCR comes from a man aged 18 to 29 in good health and CMV-seronegative. Source material: PBMCs. The chain has TRBV7-9 and TRBJ1-1; D is unresolved. The CDR3 DNA is TGTGCCAGCAGCCCCCCCAGACTGTTAAACACTGAAGCTTTCTTT. The encoded protein is CASSPPRLLNTEAFF. The variable domain in full, with the rest retrieved from reference TRBV7-9 and TRBJ1-1, is DTGVSQNPRHKITKRGQNVTFRCDPISEHNRLYWYRQTLGQGPEFLTYFQNEAQLEKSRLLSDRFSAERPKGSFSTLEIQRTEQGDSAMYLCASSPPRLLNTEAFFGQGTRLTVV.